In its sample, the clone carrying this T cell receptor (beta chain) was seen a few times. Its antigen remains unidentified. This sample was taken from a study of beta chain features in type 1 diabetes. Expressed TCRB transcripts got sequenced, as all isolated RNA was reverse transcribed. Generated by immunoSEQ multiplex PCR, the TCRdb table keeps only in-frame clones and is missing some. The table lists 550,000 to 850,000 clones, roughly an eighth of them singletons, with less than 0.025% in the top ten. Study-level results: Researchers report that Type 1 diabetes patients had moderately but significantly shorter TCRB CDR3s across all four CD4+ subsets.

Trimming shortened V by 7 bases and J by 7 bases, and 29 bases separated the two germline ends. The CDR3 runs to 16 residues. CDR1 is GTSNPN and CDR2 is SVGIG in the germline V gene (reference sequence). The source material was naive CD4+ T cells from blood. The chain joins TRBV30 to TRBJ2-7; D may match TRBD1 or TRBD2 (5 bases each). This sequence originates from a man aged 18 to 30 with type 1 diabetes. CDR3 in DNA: TGTGCCTCTGGACTTCCTTTCCAAAGGATGGGGGAAGAGCAGTACTTC. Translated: CASGLPFQRMGEEQYF.